What follows are 29 T cell receptor beta chains derived from one specimen sequenced in a study of T cell responses to AZD1222 COVID-19 vaccine. Here immunoSEQ multiplex PCR was the method, and the copy in TCRdb shows in-frame clones only, minus some. The table has over 70,000 clones, 85% seen once; the top ten hold over 20%. The material was peripheral blood, obtained on day 0 of AZD1222 vaccination. Every receptor here comes from an adult in good health.

The V call is TRBV11-1, the J call TRBJ2-7; tentatively, D is TRBD2 (5 bases). This CDR3 region has 16 residues. The V and J ends lost 2 bases and 0 bases respectively, with 14 bases between them. Germline V gene lookup returns CDR1 SGHAT and CDR2 FQDESV (reference sequence). CDR3: CASSLRWTGSSYEQYF. The CDR3 DNA reads as TGTGCCAGCAGCTTAAGATGGACGGGGAGCTCCTACGAGCAGTACTTC.

This rearrangement joins TRBV6-5 to TRBJ1-5, with no clear D. Germline V gene sequence: CDR1 MNHEY, CDR2 SVGAGI. Between the trimmed V and J ends, which lost 8 bases and 7 bases, there was a span of 9 bases. This CDR3 comprises 11 residues. The CDR3 loop reads CASGQKQPQHF. For the CDR3, the DNA is TGTGCCAGCGGTCAAAAGCAGCCCCAGCATTTT.

The sample holds a few counts of this clone. This chain joins TRBV7-9 and TRBJ1-2; 8 bases align to TRBD1. The length of the CDR3 is 12 residues. Germline CDR1 SEHNR, CDR2 FQNEAQ (reference sequence). CDR3 region: CADDGQGGGYTF. In DNA form, the CDR3 reads TGTGCGGACGATGGACAGGGTGGCGGCTACACCTTC.

This sequence joins TRBV9 and TRBJ2-5; D gene uncertain. The length of the CDR3 is 14 residues. The V end lost 0 bases, the J end lost 0 bases, and 6 bases lay between the germline ends. The germline gives CDR1 SGDLS, CDR2 YYNGEE. CDR3 in amino acids: CASSVGPYQETQYF. The DNA for the CDR3 is TGTGCCAGCAGCGTAGGTCCGTACCAAGAGACCCAGTACTTC.

The chain couples TRBV12-2 to TRBJ1-1; the table names TRBD1, a call not compared with the DNA. TRBV12-2 is assigned pseudogene status. The CDR3 has 15 amino acids. CDR3 residues: CASRLRTGLNTEAFF. Written as DNA, the CDR3 is TGTGCAAGTCGCTTAAGGACAGGGTTGAACACTGAAGCTTTCTTT.

This rearrangement joins TRBV11-2 to TRBJ2-7; 9 bases are shared with TRBD1. The CDR3 sequence is 15 residues long. Germline V gene lookup returns CDR1 SGHAT and CDR2 FQNNGV. V was pared by 2 bases and J by 4 bases, with 6 bases of the junction left unmatched. CDR3 protein: CASSLTGTGPYEQYF. The CDR3 coding sequence is TGTGCCAGCAGCTTAACCGGGACAGGGCCTTACGAGCAGTACTTC.

As DNA, the CDR3 is TGTGCCAGCAGGGACAGGGGGGGGCGAGAGACCCAGTACTTC. Its protein is CASRDRGGRETQYF. The chain joins TRBV7-6 to TRBJ2-5; 10 positions match TRBD1. The length of the CDR3 is 14 residues. After removal of 6 bases from V and 4 bases from J, the junction contained 5 bases not matched to a gene. CDR1 and CDR2 (germline): SGHVS, FNYEAQ.

The rearrangement joins TRBV6-5 to TRBJ1-2; D is perhaps TRBD1 (5 bases). The CDR3 has 14 amino acids. CDR1 MNHEY and CDR2 SVGAGI come from the germline V gene. V was cut by 6 bases and J by 2 bases, with 13 bases left in between. Here the CDR3 DNA reads TGTGCCAGCAGGAAGGTGGGGGGGAACTATGGCTACACCTTC. This encodes CASRKVGGNYGYTF.

V gene TRBV10-3 combines with J gene TRBJ2-6; D gene unclear. The CDR3 has 14 amino acids. Germline loops: CDR1 ENHRY, CDR2 SYGVKD. V lost 7 bases and J lost 4, with 11 bases in between. CDR3 in DNA: TGTGCCATCAATGGGGAAGCAGGGGCCAACGTCCTGACTTTC. It encodes CAINGEAGANVLTF.

The chain employs TRBV10-3 and TRBJ2-5; 7 nucleotides align to TRBD1. V gave up 11 bases and J gave up 2 bases; unmatched junction bases: 5. CDR1 is ENHRY and CDR2 is SYGVKD in the germline V gene. The CDR3 is made up of 12 amino acids. Here the CDR3 DNA reads TGTGCCTTCTACAGGGGACAAGAGACCCAGTACTTC. Translation gives CAFYRGQETQYF.

This clone was detected only once. The chain combines TRBV7-3 with TRBJ2-1; the D call may be TRBD1 or TRBD2 (6 bases each). The CDR3 loop spans 13 amino acids. CDR1 and CDR2 (germline): SGHTA, FQGTGA. V was shortened by 5 bases and J by 9 bases, with 14 bases between the two germline ends. In nucleotides, the CDR3 is TGTGCCAGCAGCATAGGGGGGCGAGGTGAGCAGTTCTTC. Its protein is CASSIGGRGEQFF.

J is TRBJ1-4 and V is TRBV6-6; weak D call: TRBD1 (6 bases). CDR1 and CDR2 (germline): MNHNY, SVGAGI (reference sequence). V lost 5 bases, J lost 3 bases, and 19 bases lay in between. This CDR3 spans 17 amino acids. CDR3 DNA: TGTGCCAGCAGTCGAACGACAGGCCCTCGGGCTAATGAAAAACTGTTTTTT. Its translation is CASSRTTGPRANEKLFF.

This clone was counted a single time. The V and J genes are TRBV27 and TRBJ2-3; possibly TRBD1 for D (6 bases). This CDR3 spans 17 amino acids. V was trimmed by 1 base and J by 0 bases, leaving 14 bases between them. Per the germline V gene, CDR1 is MNHEY and CDR2 is SMNVEV (reference sequence). CDR3 in amino acids: CASSLLWGPSSTDTQYF. In nucleotides, the CDR3 is TGTGCCAGCAGTTTATTATGGGGGCCCTCTAGCACAGATACGCAGTATTTT.

This clone has only a few counts. The V and J genes are TRBV6-5 and TRBJ2-7, with 9 bases aligning to TRBD1. Trimming removed 6 bases from V and 3 bases from J; junction bases left unmatched: 6. The CDR3 is made up of 14 amino acids. The V gene's germline CDR1 is MNHEY and CDR2 SVGAGI. For the CDR3, the DNA is TGTGCCAGCAGAAGCTTGACAGGGGGCTACGAGCAGTACTTC. Protein product: CASRSLTGGYEQYF.

This chain connects TRBV5-1 to TRBJ2-3, with D hard to call. The germline CDR1 and CDR2 sequences are SGHRS and YFSETQ. The CDR3 spans 14 residues. The V gene lost 1 base and the J gene lost 3 bases, with 9 bases spanning the gap. The chain's CDR3 is CASSLFQRTDTQYF. The CDR3 nucleotides read TGCGCCAGCAGCTTGTTCCAGAGAACAGATACGCAGTATTTT.

The chain has TRBV5-1 and TRBJ1-6; 8 nucleotides agree with TRBD1. Germline V gene sequence: CDR1 SGHRS, CDR2 YFSETQ. This CDR3 has 15 amino acids. The V gene end was trimmed by 1 base and the J gene end by 8 bases; junction bases not matched to a gene: 5. This CDR3 is CASSLYPGGDSPLHF. CDR3 in DNA: TGCGCCAGCAGCTTGTACCCAGGGGGCGATTCACCCCTCCACTTT.

The chain links TRBV10-2 to TRBJ1-2; D uncertain. Per the germline V gene, CDR1 is WSHSY and CDR2 is SAAADI. The CDR3 spans 15 residues. Trimming stripped 3 bases from V and 3 bases from J, with 14 bases between. The CDR3 loop is CASSDTSPQYYGYTF. The CDR3 bases are TGCGCCAGCAGTGATACGTCACCCCAATACTATGGCTACACCTTC.

The J gene is TRBJ2-1, the V gene TRBV5-1; tentatively, D is TRBD1 or TRBD2 (5 bases each). Trimming removed 6 bases at V and 15 bases at J, with 22 bases between. Germline lookup yields CDR1 SGHRS and CDR2 YFSETQ. This CDR3 has 13 residues. The CDR3, as DNA: TGCGCCAGCACCCGATCCGGGTCCGGGACCCCGTTCTTC. This encodes CASTRSGSGTPFF.

The chain is built from TRBV19 and TRBJ2-3, with 8 bases aligning to TRBD2. Per the germline V gene, CDR1 is LNHDA and CDR2 is SQIVND (reference sequence). Unmatched junction bases numbered 5, after V lost 3 bases and J lost 0 bases. This CDR3 is 16 amino acids long. The CDR3 DNA follows: TGTGCCAGTAGTATTAGCGGGGCCTCTAGCACAGATACGCAGTATTTT. It encodes CASSISGASSTDTQYF.

The chain couples TRBV7-2 to TRBJ2-2; D possibly uses TRBD1 or TRBD2 (5 bases each). The V and J ends lost 1 base and 4 bases respectively, with 10 bases between them. From germline, CDR1 is SGHTA and CDR2 FQGNSA. The length of the CDR3 is 15 residues. The DNA for the CDR3 is TGTGCCAGCAGCTTAGGGGGGTGGGGCACCGGGGAGCTGTTTTTT. This translates into CASSLGGWGTGELFF.

The V call is TRBV7-2, the J call TRBJ2-5, with unresolved D. V lost 8 bases, J lost 5 bases, and 9 bases lay in between. Germline CDR1 and CDR2: SGHTA and FQGNSA. The length of the CDR3 is 11 residues. The CDR3 is CASGVWETQYF. The DNA of the CDR3 is TGTGCCAGCGGGGTTTGGGAGACCCAGTACTTC. Full variable domain (remainder filled in from reference TRBV7-2 and TRBJ2-5): GAGVSQSPSNKVTEKGKDVELRCDPISGHTALYWYRQSLGQGLEFLIYFQGNSAPDKSGLPSDRFSAERTGGSVSTLTIQRTQQEDSAVYLCASGVWETQYFGPGTRLLVL.

This clone was seen a handful of times. V usage is TRBV11-2 and J usage is TRBJ2-1; D gene uncertain. V shed 5 bases and J shed 5 bases, with 7 bases lying between them. Germline V gene sequence: CDR1 SGHAT, CDR2 FQNNGV. The CDR3 is made up of 12 amino acids. The CDR3 protein is CASSPVNNEQFF. The CDR3 DNA is TGTGCCAGCAGCCCTGTAAACAATGAGCAGTTCTTC. Variable domain in full (rest from reference TRBV11-2 and TRBJ2-1): EAGVAQSPRYKIIEKRQSVAFWCNPISGHATLYWYQQILGQGPKLLIQFQNNGVVDDSQLPKDRFSAERLKGVDSTLKIQPAKLEDSAVYLCASSPVNNEQFFGPGTRLTVL.

In this sample, this clone turned up a few times. The chain combines TRBV30 with TRBJ1-6; TRBD1 agrees at 8 bases. Per germline, CDR1 GTSNPN and CDR2 SVGIG (reference sequence). The CDR3 covers 16 residues. The V gene end was trimmed by 4 bases and the J gene end by 6 bases; junction bases not matched to a gene: 11. DNA for the CDR3: TGTGCCTGGACCCTAGGGACAGGTTATCGTAATTCACCCCTCCACTTT. This translates into CAWTLGTGYRNSPLHF.

The CDR3 bases are TGTGCCAGTAGTAGTGGACCTTCTACCCGAGGGAACTATGGCTACACCTTC. Residues: CASSSGPSTRGNYGYTF. The V gene is TRBV19, the J gene TRBJ1-2; D not certain. This CDR3 has 17 amino acids. Germline CDR1 and CDR2: LNHDA and SQIVND (reference sequence). The V end was cut by 4 bases, the J end by 2 bases, with 20 bases between.

The chain has TRBV5-1 and TRBJ2-7; D ambiguous. This CDR3 has 13 amino acids. The V end lost 0 bases, the J end lost 3 bases, and 7 bases lay between the germline ends. From germline, CDR1 is SGHRS and CDR2 YFSETQ. The CDR3 region is CASSLVGIYEQYF. DNA of the CDR3: TGCGCCAGCAGCTTGGTAGGGATCTACGAGCAGTACTTC. Combining the CDR3 with reference TRBV5-1 and TRBJ2-7 gives the whole variable domain KAGVTQTPRYLIKTRGQQVTLSCSPISGHRSVSWYQQTPGQGLQFLFEYFSETQRNKGNFPGRFSGRQFSNSRSEMNVSTLELGDSALYLCASSLVGIYEQYFGPGTRLTVT.

The DNA of the CDR3 is TGTGCCAGCAGCTTGGGTAGAAACACCATATATTTT. This translates into CASSLGRNTIYF. The gene calls are TRBV5-8 and TRBJ1-3, with D unresolved. CDR1 is SGHTS and CDR2 is YDEGEE in the germline V gene. This CDR3 region has 12 residues. V lost 0 bases and J 5 bases, leaving 3 bases between the germline ends. Based on the CDR3 plus reference TRBV5-8 and TRBJ1-3, the full variable domain is EAGVTQSPTHLIKTRGQQATLRCSPISGHTSVYWYQQALGLGLQFLLWYDEGEERNRGNFPPRFSGRQFPNYSSELNVNALELEDSALYLCASSLGRNTIYFGEGSWLTVV.

This chain uses TRBV6-1 with TRBJ1-1; D gene unclear. The V end lost 2 bases, the J end lost 1 base, and 14 bases lay between the germline ends. The CDR3 contains 16 residues. The germline gives CDR1 MNHNS, CDR2 SASEGT. The DNA of the CDR3 is TGTGCCAGCAGTGAATTATTGGGTTACAAGAACACTGAAGCTTTCTTT. Its translation: CASSELLGYKNTEAFF.

V is TRBV12-5 and J is TRBJ1-1, with D hard to call. The germline CDR1 and CDR2 sequences are LGHNT and FRNRAP. V was pared by 1 base and J by 0 bases, with 3 bases between. The CDR3 consists of 13 residues. The CDR3 DNA sequence: TGTGCTAGTGGTTTGGACGTGAACACTGAAGCTTTCTTT. Translating it yields CASGLDVNTEAFF.

The chain has TRBV5-1 and TRBJ2-7, with D unclear. This CDR3 contains 13 residues. CDR1 and CDR2 from the germline V gene are SGHRS and YFSETQ. Deletions cut 1 base from V and 1 base from J, with 6 bases between. The CDR3 loop reads CASSLSQSYEQYF. CDR3 nucleotides: TGCGCCAGCAGCTTGAGTCAGTCCTACGAGCAGTACTTC. The variable domain in full, completed from reference TRBV5-1 and TRBJ2-7, reads KAGVTQTPRYLIKTRGQQVTLSCSPISGHRSVSWYQQTPGQGLQFLFEYFSETQRNKGNFPGRFSGRQFSNSRSEMNVSTLELGDSALYLCASSLSQSYEQYFGPGTRLTVT.